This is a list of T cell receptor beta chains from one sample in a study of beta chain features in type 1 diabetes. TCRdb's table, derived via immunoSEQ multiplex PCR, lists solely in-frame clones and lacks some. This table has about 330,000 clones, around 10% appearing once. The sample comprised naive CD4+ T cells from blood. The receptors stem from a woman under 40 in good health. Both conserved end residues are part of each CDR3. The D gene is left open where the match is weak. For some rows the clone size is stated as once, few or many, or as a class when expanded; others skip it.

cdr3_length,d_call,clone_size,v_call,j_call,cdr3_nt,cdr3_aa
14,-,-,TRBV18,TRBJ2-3,TGTGCCAGCTCACCGGCAGGGGTGACAGATACGCAGTATTTT,CASSPAGVTDTQYF
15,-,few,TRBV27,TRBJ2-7,TGTGCCAGCAGTGGACTTGGGGTTACGGGGTACGAGCAGTACTTC,CASSGLGVTGYEQYF
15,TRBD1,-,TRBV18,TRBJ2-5,TGTGCCAGCTCTCAACAGGGGGACCTCCAAGAGACCCAGTACTTC,CASSQQGDLQETQYF
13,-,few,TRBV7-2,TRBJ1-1,TGTGCCAGCAGCTTTGCACAGAACACTGAAGCTTTCTTT,CASSFAQNTEAFF
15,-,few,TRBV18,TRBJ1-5,TGTGCCAGCTCACCCCAGGGATTTAGCAATCAGCCCCAGCATTTT,CASSPQGFSNQPQHF
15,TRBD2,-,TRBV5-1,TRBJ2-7,TGCGCCAGCAGCTTGACAACCGGGACTAGCGGAGAGCAGTACTTC,CASSLTTGTSGEQYF
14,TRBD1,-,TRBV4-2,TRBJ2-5,TGTGCCAGCAGCCAAGAGCGACAGGGTGAGACCCAGTACTTC,CASSQERQGETQYF
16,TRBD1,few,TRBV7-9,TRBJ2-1,TGTGCCAGCAGCCCAGTACCGGGACAGATCTACAATGAGCAGTTCTTC,CASSPVPGQIYNEQFF
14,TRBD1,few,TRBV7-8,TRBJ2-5,TGTGCCAGCAGCCTGGGACAGATCCAAGAGACCCAGTACTTC,CASSLGQIQETQYF
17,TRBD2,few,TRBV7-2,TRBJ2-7,TGTGCCAGCAGCACACCGGGACTAGCGGGAGGGTTGTACGAGCAGTACTTC,CASSTPGLAGGLYEQYF
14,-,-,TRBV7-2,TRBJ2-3,TGTGCCAGCAGCTTGCGGCTGAGCACAGATACGCAGTATTTT,CASSLRLSTDTQYF
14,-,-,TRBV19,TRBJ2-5,TGTGCCAGTAGTTCCGAGCAAGTCCAAGAGACCCAGTACTTC,CASSSEQVQETQYF
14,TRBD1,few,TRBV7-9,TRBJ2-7,TGTGCCAGCAGAACGGACAGGGGACCCTACGAGCAGTACTTC,CASRTDRGPYEQYF
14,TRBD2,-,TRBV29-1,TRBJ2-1,TGCAGCGTCGGAGGGGCTAGCGGAAACAATGAGCAGTTCTTC,CSVGGASGNNEQFF
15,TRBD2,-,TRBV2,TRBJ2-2,TGTGCCAGCACTGGACTAGCGGGAGAGACCGGGGAGCTGTTTTTT,CASTGLAGETGELFF
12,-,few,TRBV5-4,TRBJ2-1,TGTGCCAGCAGCCCCTGGAGGGGCGACGAGTTCTTC,CASSPWRGDEFF
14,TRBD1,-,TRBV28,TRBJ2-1,TGTGCCAGCAGTTTGGACAGGGCGGCTGATGAGCAGTTCTTC,CASSLDRAADEQFF
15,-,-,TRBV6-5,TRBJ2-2,TGTGCCAGTTACCGGGACACGGCGAACACCGGGGAGCTGTTTTTT,CASYRDTANTGELFF
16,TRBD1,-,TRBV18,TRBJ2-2,TGTGCCAGCTCACCTGCGGACAGGCCGGTCACCGGGGAGCTGTTTTTT,CASSPADRPVTGELFF
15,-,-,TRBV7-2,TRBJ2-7,TGTGCCAGCAGCCTCCGCCGGGACAATGCCTACGAGCAGTACTTC,CASSLRRDNAYEQYF
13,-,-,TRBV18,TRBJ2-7,TGTGCCAGCTCACGGTCCAGGGTGGGCGAGCAGTACTTC,CASSRSRVGEQYF
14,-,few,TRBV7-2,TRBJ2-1,TGTGCCAGCAGCTTAGTCGGTCAACCCAATGAGCAGTTCTTC,CASSLVGQPNEQFF
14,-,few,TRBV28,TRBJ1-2,TGTGCCAGCAGTTTTGGGGGGATAGACTATGGCTACACCTTC,CASSFGGIDYGYTF
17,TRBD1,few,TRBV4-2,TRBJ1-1,TGTGCCAGCAGCCAAGTAGGGACAGGGATGGCGTCCACTGAAGCTTTCTTT,CASSQVGTGMASTEAFF
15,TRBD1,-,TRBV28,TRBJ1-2,TGTGCCAGCAGTACAGCCGGGACAGGGGACTATGGCTACACCTTC,CASSTAGTGDYGYTF
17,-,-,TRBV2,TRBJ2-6,TGTGCCAGCAGTGAACCGACAGCTAGCTCTGGGGCCAACGTCCTGACTTTC,CASSEPTASSGANVLTF
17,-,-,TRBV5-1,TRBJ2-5,TGCGCCAGCAGCTCCCCCGGGACAAGCAAATACCAAGAGACCCAGTACTTC,CASSSPGTSKYQETQYF
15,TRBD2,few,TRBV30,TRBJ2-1,TGTGCCTGGAGGTTCTGGGAGGGGAACGACAATGAGCAGTTCTTC,CAWRFWEGNDNEQFF
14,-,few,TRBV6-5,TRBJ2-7,TGTGCCAGCAGTTACGTCGCAGGGGACTACGAGCAGTACTTC,CASSYVAGDYEQYF
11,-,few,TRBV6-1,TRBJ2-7,TGTGCCAGCAGTATTAATTACGAGCAGTACTTC,CASSINYEQYF
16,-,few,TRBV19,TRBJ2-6,TGTGCCAGTAGTCAGAGGTCCGAGCCTGGGGCCAACGTCCTGACTTTC,CASSQRSEPGANVLTF
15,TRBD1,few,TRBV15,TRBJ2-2,TGTGCCACCAGCACGGGACAGAGAGGACCCGGGGAGCTGTTTTTT,CATSTGQRGPGELFF
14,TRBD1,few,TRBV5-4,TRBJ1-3,TGTGCCAGCAGTCAACAGGGGGCAAGAAACACCATATATTTT,CASSQQGARNTIYF
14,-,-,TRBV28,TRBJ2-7,TGTGCCAGCACCGTCGGCGCGGGTAAGGACGAGCAGTACTTC,CASTVGAGKDEQYF
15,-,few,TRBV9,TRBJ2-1,TGTGCCAGCAGCGTAGGCGGTACCACCTACAATGAGCAGTTCTTC,CASSVGGTTYNEQFF
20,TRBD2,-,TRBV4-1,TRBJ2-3,TGCGCCAGCAGCCGTCTAGAGGGGGGCCTAGCGGGAGTCGGAACAGATACGCAGTATTTT,CASSRLEGGLAGVGTDTQYF
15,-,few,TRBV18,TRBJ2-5,TGTGCCAGCTCACTTCAAGGCGGCGACCAAGAGACCCAGTACTTC,CASSLQGGDQETQYF
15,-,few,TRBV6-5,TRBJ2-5,TGTGCCAGCAGGCCGCCTGGAGAGGCTGTGGAGACCCAGTACTTC,CASRPPGEAVETQYF
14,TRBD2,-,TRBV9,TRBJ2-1,TGTGCCAGCGGGAGGGCGGGAGATTACAATGAGCAGTTCTTC,CASGRAGDYNEQFF
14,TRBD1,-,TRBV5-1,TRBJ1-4,TGCGCCAGCAGCCTGGGACAGGGAAGTGAAAAACTGTTTTTT,CASSLGQGSEKLFF
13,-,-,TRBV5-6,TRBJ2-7,TGTGCCAGCAGCTTGAATAGCCCCTACGAGCAGTACTTC,CASSLNSPYEQYF
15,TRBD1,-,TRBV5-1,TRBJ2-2,TGCGCCAGCAGCGCCGATACAGGGGACACCGGGGAGCTGTTTTTT,CASSADTGDTGELFF
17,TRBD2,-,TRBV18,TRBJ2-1,TGTGCCAGCTCACCAAGGTCCGGGACTAGCGGGAAGGATGAGCAGTTCTTC,CASSPRSGTSGKDEQFF
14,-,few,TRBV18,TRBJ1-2,TGTGCCAGCTCCTCAGGGTCGGCGGACTATGGCTACACCTTC,CASSSGSADYGYTF
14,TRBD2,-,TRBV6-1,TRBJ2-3,TGTGCCACTCGACTAGCGGGAAACACAGATACGCAGTATTTT,CATRLAGNTDTQYF
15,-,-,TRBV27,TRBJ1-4,TGTGCCAGCAGTTTATCGGAACAGGTCGGAGAAAAACTGTTTTTT,CASSLSEQVGEKLFF
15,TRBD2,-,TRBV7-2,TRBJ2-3,TGTGCCAGCAGCTTAGGGCGGGAGGGCCCAGATACGCAGTATTTT,CASSLGREGPDTQYF
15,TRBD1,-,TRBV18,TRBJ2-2,TGTGCCAGCTCCGGGACAGATGCGAACACCGGGGAGCTGTTTTTT,CASSGTDANTGELFF
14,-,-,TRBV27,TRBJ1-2,TGTGCCAGCAGTTGGGGGCGCTACCCGGGGGGCTACACCTTC,CASSWGRYPGGYTF
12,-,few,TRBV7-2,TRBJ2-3,TGTGCCAGCAGCCGCAGACTCCATACGCAGTATTTT,CASSRRLHTQYF
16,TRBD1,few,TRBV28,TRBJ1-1,TGTGCCAGCAGTTCCCCCGGACAGGGGATAAACACTGAAGCTTTCTTT,CASSSPGQGINTEAFF
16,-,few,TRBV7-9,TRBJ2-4,TGTGCCAGCAGCTTCCTCGTAGTGACTGCCAAAAACATTCAGTACTTC,CASSFLVVTAKNIQYF
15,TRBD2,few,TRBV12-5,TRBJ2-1,TGTGCTAGTGCTAGCGGGAGGGCCTTGGGGAATGAGCAGTTCTTC,CASASGRALGNEQFF
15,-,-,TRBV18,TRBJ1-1,TGTGCCAGCTCACCAAAAGGACTTAGCAACACTGAAGCTTTCTTT,CASSPKGLSNTEAFF
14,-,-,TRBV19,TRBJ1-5,TGTGCCAGTAGTATAAGGCAGGGGAATCAGCCCCAGCATTTT,CASSIRQGNQPQHF
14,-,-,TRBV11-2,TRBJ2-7,TGTGCCAGCAGCTACGTAGGGGGAACCTACGAGCAGTACTTC,CASSYVGGTYEQYF